The present TCR beta chain was sequenced within a study of cytomegalovirus exposure and HLA in healthy donors. The ends were cut back, 4 bases at V and 2 bases at J, with 11 bases in the middle. CDR1 and CDR2 (germline): LNHDA, SQIVND (reference sequence). There are 14 residues in the CDR3. General observations from the study: It was reported that the classifier diagnosed cytomegalovirus status with high specificity and sensitivity in both the original and validation cohorts.

PCR primers comprised 60 Vbeta and 13 Jbeta primers. Original analysis: About 9.9 million of the 60 million to 90 million unique TCR beta chains counted in a later analysis were shared. Sequencing used immunoSEQ multiplex PCR; TCRdb keeps in-frame clones, though not all of them. The DNA was the basis for D and trimming; V, J and clone size are from that table. The sample shows 160,000 or so clones, roughly 83% of them seen only once. Note on this clone: Its antigen remains unidentified.

This chain uses TRBV19 with TRBJ1-1; D may be TRBD1 (6 bases). Specimen: PBMCs. The clonotype was recovered from a woman between 18 and 30 years old in good health and CMV-seronegative. CDR3 region: CASSKTGLNTEAFF. The CDR3 DNA is TGTGCCAGTAGTAAGACAGGACTTAACACTGAAGCTTTCTTT.